This TCR beta chain appears in the sequencing data of a study of response to subunit inactivated influenza vaccine. Study-wide findings and caveats: Few new T cells, the authors suggested, are recruited by each seasonal influenza vaccination.

TCRdb processed the RT-PCR reads anew with MiXCR; each CDR3 protein has one entry. This sample has about 520,000 distinct CDR3 sequences, with roughly 27% found just once. This clonotype was detected a few times. Its antigen is not identified. Trimming pared 5 bases from V and 7 bases from J, leaving 8 bases between. This CDR3 spans 12 amino acids. The germline V gene has CDR1 SEHNR and CDR2 FQNEAQ (reference sequence). The sequencing here drew on CD4+ T cells sorted from PBMCs, taken more than 4 days after vaccination. The chain is built from TRBV7-9 and TRBJ1-4; D is unclear. The sequence derives from a man aged 45-65 years who received an inactivated influenza vaccine. The CDR3 nucleotides read TGTGCCAGCAGCCTACAAGTTGAAAAACTGTTTTTT. This sequence encodes CASSLQVEKLFF.